The T cell receptor (beta chain) described here comes from a study of blood T cell repertoires in COVID-19. Overall study context: Researchers got acute and convalescent COVID-19 samples from the United States, Italy and Spain.

Germline loops: CDR1 LGHDT, CDR2 YNNKEL (reference sequence). The CDR3 contains 16 residues. V lost 1 base to trimming and J lost 3 bases, with 13 bases between them. Membership in each cohort depended on participant-reported clinical history. Per the authors' pipeline: From reference gene primer amplification, estimates of nucleated cell counts were derived. Clones were read by immunoSEQ multiplex PCR, and TCRdb kept only the in-frame ones, dropping some. The DNA gave D and trimming, while V, J and clone size come from that table. Of over 200,000 clones detected, approximately 88% appear once; the ten largest clones hold about 2.3%.

The sequence came from a middle-aged woman with acute COVID-19. The V gene is TRBV3-1 (or the pseudogene TRBV3-2), the J gene TRBJ1-3, with D hard to call. Sequencing used PBMCs or T cells enriched from blood (not recorded which). The DNA for the CDR3 is TGTGCCAGCAGCCAAGGAGTCGGGAATGGTGGAAACACCATATATTTT. It encodes CASSQGVGNGGNTIYF.